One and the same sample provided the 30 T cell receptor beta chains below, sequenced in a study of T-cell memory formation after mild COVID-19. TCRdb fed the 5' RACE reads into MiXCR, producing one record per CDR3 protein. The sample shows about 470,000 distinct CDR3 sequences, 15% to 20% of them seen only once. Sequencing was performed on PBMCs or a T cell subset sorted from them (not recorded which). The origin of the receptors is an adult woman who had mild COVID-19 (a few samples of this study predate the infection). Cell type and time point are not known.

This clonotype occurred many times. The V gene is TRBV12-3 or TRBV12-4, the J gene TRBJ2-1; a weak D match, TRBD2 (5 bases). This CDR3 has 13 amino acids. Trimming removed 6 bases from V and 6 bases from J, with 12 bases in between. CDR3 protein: CASSPGDGNEQFF. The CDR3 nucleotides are TGTGCCAGCAGCCCCGGGGATGGCAATGAGCAGTTCTTC.

In DNA form, the CDR3 reads TGTGCCAGCTCACCGGAAGGAGTCTATGGCTACACCTTC. This translates into CASSPEGVYGYTF. The chain couples TRBV18 to TRBJ1-2; D is unclear. The CDR3 totals 13 residues. Germline values: CDR1 KGHSH, CDR2 LQKENI. Trimming took 3 bases from V and 4 from J, leaving 9 bases between them.

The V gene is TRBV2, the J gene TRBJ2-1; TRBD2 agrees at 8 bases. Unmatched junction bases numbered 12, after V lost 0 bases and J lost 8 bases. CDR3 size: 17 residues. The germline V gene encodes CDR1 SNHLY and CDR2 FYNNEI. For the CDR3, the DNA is TGTGCCAGCAGTGAAGCGCTATCGTCTTTGACTAGCGATGAGCAGTTCTTC. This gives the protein CASSEALSSLTSDEQFF.

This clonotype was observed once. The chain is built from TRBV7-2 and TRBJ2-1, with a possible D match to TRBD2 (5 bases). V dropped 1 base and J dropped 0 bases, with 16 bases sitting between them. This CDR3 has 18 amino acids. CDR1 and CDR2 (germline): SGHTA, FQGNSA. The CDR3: CASSLGGGPASSYNEQFF. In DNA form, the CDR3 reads TGTGCCAGCAGCTTAGGCGGCGGGCCTGCGAGCTCCTACAATGAGCAGTTCTTC.

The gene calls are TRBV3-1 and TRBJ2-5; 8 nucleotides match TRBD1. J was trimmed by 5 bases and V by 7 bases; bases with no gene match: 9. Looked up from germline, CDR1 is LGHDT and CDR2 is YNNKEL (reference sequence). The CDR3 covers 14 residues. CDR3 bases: TGTGCCAGCAACACAGGGGGACCCGGGGAGACCCAGTACTTC. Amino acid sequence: CASNTGGPGETQYF.

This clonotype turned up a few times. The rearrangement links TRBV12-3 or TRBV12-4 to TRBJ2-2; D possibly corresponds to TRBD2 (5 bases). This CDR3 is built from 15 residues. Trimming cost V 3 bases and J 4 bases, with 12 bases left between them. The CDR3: CASSFGEGSTGELFF. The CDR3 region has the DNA TGTGCCAGCAGTTTCGGTGAGGGATCCACCGGGGAGCTGTTTTTT.

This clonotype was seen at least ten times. This CDR3 reads CASSPAGGLDTQYF. The CDR3 DNA follows: TGTGCCAGCAGCCCCGCAGGGGGGCTGGATACGCAGTATTTT. The genes are TRBV12-3 or TRBV12-4 and TRBJ2-3, with D perhaps TRBD1 (7 bases). Trimming stripped 6 bases from V and 6 bases from J, with 16 bases between. The CDR3 consists of 14 residues.

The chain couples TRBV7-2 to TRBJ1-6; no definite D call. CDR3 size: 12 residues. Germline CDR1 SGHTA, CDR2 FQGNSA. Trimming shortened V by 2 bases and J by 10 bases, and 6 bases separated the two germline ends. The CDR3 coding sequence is TGTGCCAGCAGCTTAATGAACTCACCCCTCCACTTT. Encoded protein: CASSLMNSPLHF.

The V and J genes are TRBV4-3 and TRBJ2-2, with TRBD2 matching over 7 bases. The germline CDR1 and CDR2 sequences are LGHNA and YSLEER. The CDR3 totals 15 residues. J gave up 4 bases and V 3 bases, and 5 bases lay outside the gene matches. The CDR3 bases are TGCGCCAGCAGCCATCCTGGCGGGGGCACCGGGGAGCTGTTTTTT. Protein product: CASSHPGGGTGELFF.

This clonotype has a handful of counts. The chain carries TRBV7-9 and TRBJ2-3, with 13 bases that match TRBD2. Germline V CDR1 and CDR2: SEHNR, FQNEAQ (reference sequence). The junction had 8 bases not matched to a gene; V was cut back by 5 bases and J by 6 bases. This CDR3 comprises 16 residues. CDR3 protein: CASSPGLAGVSDTQYF. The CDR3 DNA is TGTGCCAGCAGCCCTGGACTAGCGGGAGTTTCGGATACGCAGTATTTT.

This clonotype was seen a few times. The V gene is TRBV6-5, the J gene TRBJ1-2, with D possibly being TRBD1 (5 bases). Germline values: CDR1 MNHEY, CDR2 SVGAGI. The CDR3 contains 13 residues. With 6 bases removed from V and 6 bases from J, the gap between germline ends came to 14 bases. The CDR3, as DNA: TGTGCCAGCAGCTCCGTAGGGGTCCATGGCTACACCTTC. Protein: CASSSVGVHGYTF.

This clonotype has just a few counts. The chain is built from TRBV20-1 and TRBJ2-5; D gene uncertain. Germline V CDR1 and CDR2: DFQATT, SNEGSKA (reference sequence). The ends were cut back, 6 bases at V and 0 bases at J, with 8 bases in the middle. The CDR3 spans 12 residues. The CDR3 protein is CSATSYQETQYF. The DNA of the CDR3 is TGCAGTGCCACTTCCTACCAAGAGACCCAGTACTTC.

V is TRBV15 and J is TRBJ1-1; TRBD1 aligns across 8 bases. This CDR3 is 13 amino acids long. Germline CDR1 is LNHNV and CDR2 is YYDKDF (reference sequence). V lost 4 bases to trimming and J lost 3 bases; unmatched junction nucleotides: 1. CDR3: CATSNRGYTEAFF. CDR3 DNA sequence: TGTGCCACCAGCAACAGGGGGTACACTGAAGCTTTCTTT.

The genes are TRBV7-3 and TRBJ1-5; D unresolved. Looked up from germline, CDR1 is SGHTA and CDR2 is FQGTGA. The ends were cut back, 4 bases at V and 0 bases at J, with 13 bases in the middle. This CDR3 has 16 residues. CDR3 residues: CASSSRSYYSNQPQHF. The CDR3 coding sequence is TGTGCCAGCAGCTCCCGATCATACTATAGCAATCAGCCCCAGCATTTT. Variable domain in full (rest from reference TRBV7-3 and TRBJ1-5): GAGVSQTPSNKVTEKGKYVELRCDPISGHTALYWYRQSLGQGPEFLIYFQGTGAADDSGLPNDRFFAVRPEGSVSTLKIQRTERGDSAVYLCASSSRSYYSNQPQHFGDGTRLSIL.

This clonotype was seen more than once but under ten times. The CDR3, as DNA: TGTGCCAGCAGCTTAGTGGGGGGCGACCAAGAGACCCAGTACTTC. Residues: CASSLVGGDQETQYF. The chain employs TRBV7-9 and TRBJ2-5, with D perhaps TRBD1 or TRBD2 (6 bases each). The CDR3 is made up of 15 amino acids. Deletions cut 1 base from V and 0 bases from J, with 9 bases between. CDR1 is SEHNR and CDR2 is FQNEAQ in the germline V gene (reference sequence).

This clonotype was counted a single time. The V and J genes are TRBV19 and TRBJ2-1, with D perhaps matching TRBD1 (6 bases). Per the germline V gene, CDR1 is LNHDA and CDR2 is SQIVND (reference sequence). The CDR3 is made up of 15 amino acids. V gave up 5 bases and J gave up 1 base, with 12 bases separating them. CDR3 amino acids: CASSDGTTSYNEQFF. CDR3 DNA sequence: TGTGCCAGTAGTGACGGGACAACTTCCTACAATGAGCAGTTCTTC.

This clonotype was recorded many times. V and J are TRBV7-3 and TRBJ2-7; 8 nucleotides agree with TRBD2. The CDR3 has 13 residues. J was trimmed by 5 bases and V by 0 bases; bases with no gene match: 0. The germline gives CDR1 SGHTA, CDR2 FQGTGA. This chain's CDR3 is CASSLTSGNEQYF. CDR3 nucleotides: TGTGCCAGCAGCTTAACTAGCGGGAACGAGCAGTACTTC.

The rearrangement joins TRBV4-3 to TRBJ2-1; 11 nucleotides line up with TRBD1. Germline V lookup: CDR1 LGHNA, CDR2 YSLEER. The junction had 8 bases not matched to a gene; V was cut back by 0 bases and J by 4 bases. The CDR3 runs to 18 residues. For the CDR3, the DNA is TGCGCCAGCAGCCAAGATTGGGGGGGACAGGGGGTGTACAATGAGCAGTTCTTC. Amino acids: CASSQDWGGQGVYNEQFF.

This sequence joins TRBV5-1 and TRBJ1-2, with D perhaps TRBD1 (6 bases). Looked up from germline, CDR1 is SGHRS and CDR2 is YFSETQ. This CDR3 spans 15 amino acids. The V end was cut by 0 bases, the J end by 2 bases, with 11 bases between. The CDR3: CASSLGQGLNYGYTF. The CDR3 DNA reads TGCGCCAGCAGCTTGGGGCAGGGGCTCAACTATGGCTACACCTTC.

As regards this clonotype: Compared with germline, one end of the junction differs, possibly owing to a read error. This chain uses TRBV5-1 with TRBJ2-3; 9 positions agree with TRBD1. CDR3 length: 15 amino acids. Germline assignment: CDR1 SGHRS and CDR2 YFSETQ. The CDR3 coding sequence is TGCGCCAGCAGCTCACAGGGGGCTGCCACATATACGCAGTATTTT. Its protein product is CASSSQGAATYTQYF.

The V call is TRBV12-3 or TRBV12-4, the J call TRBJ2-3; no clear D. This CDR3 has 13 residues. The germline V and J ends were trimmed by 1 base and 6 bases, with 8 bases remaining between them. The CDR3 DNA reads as TGTGCCAGCAGTTTAGGACCGGGTGATACGCAGTATTTT. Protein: CASSLGPGDTQYF.

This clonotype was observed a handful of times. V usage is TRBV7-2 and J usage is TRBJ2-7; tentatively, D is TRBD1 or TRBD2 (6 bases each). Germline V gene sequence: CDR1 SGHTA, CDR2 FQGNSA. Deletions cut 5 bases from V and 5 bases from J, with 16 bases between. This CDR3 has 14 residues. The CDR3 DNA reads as TGTGCCAGCAGCGAAAGCTGGGGGGCCAACGAGCAGTACTTC. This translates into CASSESWGANEQYF.

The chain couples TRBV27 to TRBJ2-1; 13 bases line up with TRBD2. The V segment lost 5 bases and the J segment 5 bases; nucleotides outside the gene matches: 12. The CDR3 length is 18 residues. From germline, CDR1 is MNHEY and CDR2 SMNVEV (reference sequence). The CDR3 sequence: CASSRTSGSLILNNEQFF. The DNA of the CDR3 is TGTGCCAGCAGTCGGACTAGCGGGAGTCTGATCTTAAACAATGAGCAGTTCTTC.

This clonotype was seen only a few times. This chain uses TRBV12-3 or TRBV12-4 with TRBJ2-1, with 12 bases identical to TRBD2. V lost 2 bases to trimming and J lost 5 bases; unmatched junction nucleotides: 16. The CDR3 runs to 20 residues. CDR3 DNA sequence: TGTGCCAGCAGTTTAATACGGGGGGCTTCTAGCGGGAGGGCCAACAATGAGCAGTTCTTC. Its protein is CASSLIRGASSGRANNEQFF.

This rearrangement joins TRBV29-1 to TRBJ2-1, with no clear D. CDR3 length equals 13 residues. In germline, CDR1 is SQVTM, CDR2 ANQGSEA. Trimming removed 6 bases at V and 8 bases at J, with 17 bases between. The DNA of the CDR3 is TGCAGCGTCTTTGGGCCCCGCGTCGATGAGCAGTTCTTC. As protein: CSVFGPRVDEQFF.

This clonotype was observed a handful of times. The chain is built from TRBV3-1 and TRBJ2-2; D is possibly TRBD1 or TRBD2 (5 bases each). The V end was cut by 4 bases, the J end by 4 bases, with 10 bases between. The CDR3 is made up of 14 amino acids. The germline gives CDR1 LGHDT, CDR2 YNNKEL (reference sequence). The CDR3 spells CASSLMRGTGELFF. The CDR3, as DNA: TGTGCCAGCAGCCTCATGAGGGGCACCGGGGAGCTGTTTTTT.

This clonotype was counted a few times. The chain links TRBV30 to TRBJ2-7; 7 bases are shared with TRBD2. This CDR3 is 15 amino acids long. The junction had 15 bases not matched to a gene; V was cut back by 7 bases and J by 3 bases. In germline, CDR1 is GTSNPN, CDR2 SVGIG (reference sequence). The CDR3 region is CALGLESRGLYEQYF. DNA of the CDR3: TGTGCCTTAGGACTAGAAAGTCGGGGACTCTACGAGCAGTACTTC.

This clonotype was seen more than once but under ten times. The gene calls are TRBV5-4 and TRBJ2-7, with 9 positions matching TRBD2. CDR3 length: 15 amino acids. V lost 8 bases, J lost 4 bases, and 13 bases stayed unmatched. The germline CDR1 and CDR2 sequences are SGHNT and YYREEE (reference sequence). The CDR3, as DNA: TGTGCCAGTACCCCGGGGGTAGCGGGGGATTACGAGCAGTACTTC. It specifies CASTPGVAGDYEQYF.

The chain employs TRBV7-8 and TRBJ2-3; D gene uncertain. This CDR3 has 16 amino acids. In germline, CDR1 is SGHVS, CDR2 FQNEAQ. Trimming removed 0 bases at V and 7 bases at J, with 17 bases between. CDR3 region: CASSLASNAGTNTQYF. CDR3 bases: TGTGCCAGCAGCTTAGCGTCTAATGCCGGCACGAATACGCAGTATTTT.

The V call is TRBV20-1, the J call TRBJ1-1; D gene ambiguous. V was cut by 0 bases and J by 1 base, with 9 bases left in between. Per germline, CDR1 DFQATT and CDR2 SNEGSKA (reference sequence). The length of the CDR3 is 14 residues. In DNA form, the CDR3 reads TGCAGTGCTAGAGATCTGACCCCGAACACTGAAGCTTTCTTT. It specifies CSARDLTPNTEAFF.